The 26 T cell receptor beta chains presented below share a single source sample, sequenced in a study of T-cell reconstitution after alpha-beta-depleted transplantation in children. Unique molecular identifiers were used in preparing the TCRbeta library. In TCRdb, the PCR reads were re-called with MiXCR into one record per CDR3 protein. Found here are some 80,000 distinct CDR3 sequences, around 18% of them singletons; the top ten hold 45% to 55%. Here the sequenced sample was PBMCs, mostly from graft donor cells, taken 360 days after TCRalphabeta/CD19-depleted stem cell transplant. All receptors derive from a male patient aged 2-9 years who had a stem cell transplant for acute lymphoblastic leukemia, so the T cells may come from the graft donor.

Written as DNA, the CDR3 is TGCGCCAGCAGCTTGGACAGGGGCGGAAAACTGTTTTTT. The encoded protein is CASSLDRGGKLFF. V is TRBV5-1 and J is TRBJ1-4; 7 nucleotides match TRBD1. V was pared by 0 bases and J by 10 bases, with 3 bases of the junction left unmatched. The CDR3 has 13 amino acids. Germline loops: CDR1 SGHRS, CDR2 YFSETQ.

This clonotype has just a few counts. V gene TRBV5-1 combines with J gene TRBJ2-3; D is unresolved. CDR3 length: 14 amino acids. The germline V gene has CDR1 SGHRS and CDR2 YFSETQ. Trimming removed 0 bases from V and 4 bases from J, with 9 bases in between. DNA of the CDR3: TGCGCCAGCAGCTTGGACGGCGGTCCAGATACGCAGTATTTT. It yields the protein CASSLDGGPDTQYF.

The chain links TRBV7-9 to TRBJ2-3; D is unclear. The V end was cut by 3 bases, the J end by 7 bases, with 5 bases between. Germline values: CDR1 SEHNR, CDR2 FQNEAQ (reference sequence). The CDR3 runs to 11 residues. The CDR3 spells CASSFDHTQYF. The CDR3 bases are TGTGCCAGCAGCTTCGATCATACGCAGTATTTT.

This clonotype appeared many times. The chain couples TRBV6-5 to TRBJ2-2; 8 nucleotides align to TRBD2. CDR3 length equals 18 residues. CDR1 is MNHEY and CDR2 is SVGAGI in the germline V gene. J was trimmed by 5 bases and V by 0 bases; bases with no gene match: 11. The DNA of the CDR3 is TGTGCCAGCAGTTACTCTGCACTAGCGGACTCGGGAACCGGGGAGCTGTTTTTT. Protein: CASSYSALADSGTGELFF.

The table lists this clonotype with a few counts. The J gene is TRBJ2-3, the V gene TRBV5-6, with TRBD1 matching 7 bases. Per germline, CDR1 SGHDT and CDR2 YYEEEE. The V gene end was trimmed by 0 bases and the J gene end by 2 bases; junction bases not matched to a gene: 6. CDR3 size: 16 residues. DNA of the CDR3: TGTGCCAGCAGCTTGGCCGACGACAGGGTCACAGATACGCAGTATTTT. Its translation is CASSLADDRVTDTQYF.

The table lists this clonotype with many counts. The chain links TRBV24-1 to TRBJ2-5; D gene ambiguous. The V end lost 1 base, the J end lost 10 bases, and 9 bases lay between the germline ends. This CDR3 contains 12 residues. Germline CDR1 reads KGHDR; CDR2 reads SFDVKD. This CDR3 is CATSDLLGVQYF. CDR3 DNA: TGTGCCACCAGTGATTTACTTGGGGTCCAGTACTTC.

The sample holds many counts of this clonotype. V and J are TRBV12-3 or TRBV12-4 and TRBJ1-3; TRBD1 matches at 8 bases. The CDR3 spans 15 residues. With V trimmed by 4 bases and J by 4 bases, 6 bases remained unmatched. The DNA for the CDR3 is TGTGCCAGCAGTTCGCGGACAGGGAGGGGAAACACCATATATTTT. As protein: CASSSRTGRGNTIYF.

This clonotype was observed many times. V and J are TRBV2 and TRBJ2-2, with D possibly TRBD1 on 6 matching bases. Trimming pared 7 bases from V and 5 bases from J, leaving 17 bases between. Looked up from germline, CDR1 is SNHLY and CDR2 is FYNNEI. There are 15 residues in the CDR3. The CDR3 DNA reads TGTGCCAGCAACCGACAGGTTACGAGGACCGGGGAGCTGTTTTTT. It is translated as CASNRQVTRTGELFF.

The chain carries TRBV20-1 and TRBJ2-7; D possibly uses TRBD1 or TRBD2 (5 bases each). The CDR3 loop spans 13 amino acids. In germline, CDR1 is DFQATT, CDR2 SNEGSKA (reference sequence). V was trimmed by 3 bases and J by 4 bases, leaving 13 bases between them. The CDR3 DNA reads TGCAGTGCTAGTCGAGGGACCTTATACGAGCAGTACTTC. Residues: CSASRGTLYEQYF.

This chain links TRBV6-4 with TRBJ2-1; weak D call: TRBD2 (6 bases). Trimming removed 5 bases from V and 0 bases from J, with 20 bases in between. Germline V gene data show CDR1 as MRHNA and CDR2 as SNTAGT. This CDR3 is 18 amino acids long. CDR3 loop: CASSLSLARGSSYNEQFF. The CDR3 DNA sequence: TGTGCCAGCAGTTTGTCCCTAGCGCGAGGGAGCTCCTACAATGAGCAGTTCTTC.

The CDR3 nucleotides read TGTGCCAGCAGCGAGCGACAGGGCTTTGGCTACACCTTC. Its translation is CASSERQGFGYTF. The V gene is TRBV25-1, the J gene TRBJ1-2; 7 nucleotides agree with TRBD1. V was clipped by 6 bases and J by 7 bases; unmatched bases: 8. This CDR3 region has 13 residues. Germline CDR1 and CDR2: MGHDK and SYGVNS.

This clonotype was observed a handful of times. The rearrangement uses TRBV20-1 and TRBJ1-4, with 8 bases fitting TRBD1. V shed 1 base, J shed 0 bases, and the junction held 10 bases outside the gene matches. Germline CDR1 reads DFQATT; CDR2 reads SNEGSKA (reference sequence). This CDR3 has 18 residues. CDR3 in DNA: TGCAGTGCTAGAGTACCGGGACAGGCGTGGTCAACTAATGAAAAACTGTTTTTT. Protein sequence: CSARVPGQAWSTNEKLFF.

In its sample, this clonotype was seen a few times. The DNA of the CDR3 is TGTGCCAGCGCCAATAGCGGGATCTACAATGAGCAGTTCTTC. This translates into CASANSGIYNEQFF. The chain joins TRBV4-2 to TRBJ2-1, with 8 positions matching TRBD2. Per germline, CDR1 LGHNA and CDR2 YNFKEQ. With V trimmed by 8 bases and J by 3 bases, 6 bases remained unmatched. The CDR3 extends over 14 amino acids.

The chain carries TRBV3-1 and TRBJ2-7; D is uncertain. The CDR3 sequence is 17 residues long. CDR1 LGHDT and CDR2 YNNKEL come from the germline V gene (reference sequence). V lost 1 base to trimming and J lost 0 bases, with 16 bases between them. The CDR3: CASSQVRFGISSYEQYF. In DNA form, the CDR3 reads TGTGCCAGCAGCCAAGTGCGATTTGGGATTAGCTCCTACGAGCAGTACTTC.

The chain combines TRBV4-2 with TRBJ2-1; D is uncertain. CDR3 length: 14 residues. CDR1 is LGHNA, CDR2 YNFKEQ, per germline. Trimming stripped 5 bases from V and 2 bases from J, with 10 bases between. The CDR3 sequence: CASSYDGAYNEQFF. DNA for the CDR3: TGTGCCAGCAGCTACGATGGGGCCTACAATGAGCAGTTCTTC.

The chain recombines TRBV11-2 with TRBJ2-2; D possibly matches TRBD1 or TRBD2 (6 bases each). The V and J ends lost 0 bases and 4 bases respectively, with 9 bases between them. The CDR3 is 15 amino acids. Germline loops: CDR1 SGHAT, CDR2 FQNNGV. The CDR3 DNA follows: TGTGCCAGCAGCTTAGAACAGGGACTCACCGGGGAGCTGTTTTTT. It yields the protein CASSLEQGLTGELFF.

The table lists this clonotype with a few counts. The CDR3 is CASSDVGQLNQPQHF. The CDR3, as DNA: TGTGCCAGCAGTGACGTGGGACAGCTTAATCAGCCCCAGCATTTT. This rearrangement joins TRBV2 to TRBJ1-5; 7 bases are a match to TRBD1. This CDR3 spans 15 amino acids. In germline, CDR1 is SNHLY, CDR2 FYNNEI. Trimming took 3 bases from V and 4 from J; bases not matched to a gene: 6.

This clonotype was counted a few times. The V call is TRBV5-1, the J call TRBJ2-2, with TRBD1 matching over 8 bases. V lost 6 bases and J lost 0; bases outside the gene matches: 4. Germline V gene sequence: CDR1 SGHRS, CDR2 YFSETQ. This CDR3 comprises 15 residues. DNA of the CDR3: TGCGCCAGCACCGGGACAGGTGCGAACACCGGGGAGCTGTTTTTT. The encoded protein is CASTGTGANTGELFF.

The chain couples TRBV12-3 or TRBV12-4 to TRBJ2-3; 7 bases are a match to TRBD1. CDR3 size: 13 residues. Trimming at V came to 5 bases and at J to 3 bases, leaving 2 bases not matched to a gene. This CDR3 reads CASSPGQTDTQYF. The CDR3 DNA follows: TGTGCCAGCAGTCCGGGACAGACAGATACGCAGTATTTT.

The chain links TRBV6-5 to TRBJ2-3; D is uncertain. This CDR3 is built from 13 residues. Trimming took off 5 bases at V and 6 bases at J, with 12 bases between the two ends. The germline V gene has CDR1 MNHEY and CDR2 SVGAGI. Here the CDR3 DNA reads TGTGCCAGCAGTGACTGGAGTGAGGATACGCAGTATTTT. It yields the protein CASSDWSEDTQYF.

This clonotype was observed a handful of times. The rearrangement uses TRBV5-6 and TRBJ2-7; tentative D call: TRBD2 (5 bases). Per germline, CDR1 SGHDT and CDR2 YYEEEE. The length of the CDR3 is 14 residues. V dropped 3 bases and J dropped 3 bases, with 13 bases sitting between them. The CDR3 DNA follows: TGTGCCAGCAGCTCGCCCGGGGTAGACTACGAGCAGTACTTC. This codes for CASSSPGVDYEQYF. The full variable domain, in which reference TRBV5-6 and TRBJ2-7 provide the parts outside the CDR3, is DAGVTQSPTHLIKTRGQQVTLRCSPKSGHDTVSWYQQALGQGPQFIFQYYEEEERQRGNFPDRFSGHQFPNYSSELNVNALLLGDSALYLCASSSPGVDYEQYFGPGTRLTVT.

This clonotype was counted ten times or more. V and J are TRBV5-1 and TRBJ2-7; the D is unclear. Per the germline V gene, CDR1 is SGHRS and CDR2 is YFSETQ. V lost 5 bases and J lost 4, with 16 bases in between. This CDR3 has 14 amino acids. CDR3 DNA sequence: TGCGCCAGCAGGGTCACGCCCCCCTCATACGAGCAGTACTTC. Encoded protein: CASRVTPPSYEQYF.

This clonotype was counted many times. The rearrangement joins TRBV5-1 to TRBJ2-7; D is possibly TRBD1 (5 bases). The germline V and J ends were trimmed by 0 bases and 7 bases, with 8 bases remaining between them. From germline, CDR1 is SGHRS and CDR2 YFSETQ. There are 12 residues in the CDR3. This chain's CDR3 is CASSLAREEQYF. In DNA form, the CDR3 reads TGCGCCAGCAGCTTGGCCAGGGAAGAGCAGTACTTC.

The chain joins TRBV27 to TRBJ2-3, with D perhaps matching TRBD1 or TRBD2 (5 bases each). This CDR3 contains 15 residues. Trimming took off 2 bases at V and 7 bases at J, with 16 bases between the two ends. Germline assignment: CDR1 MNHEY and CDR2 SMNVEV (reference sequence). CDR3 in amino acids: CASSLVSGPPHTQYF. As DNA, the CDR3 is TGTGCCAGCAGTTTAGTATCGGGACCTCCGCATACGCAGTATTTT.

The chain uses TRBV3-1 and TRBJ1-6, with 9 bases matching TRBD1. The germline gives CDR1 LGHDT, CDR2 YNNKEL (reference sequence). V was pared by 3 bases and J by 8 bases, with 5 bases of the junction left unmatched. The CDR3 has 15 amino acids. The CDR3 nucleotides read TGTGCCAGCAGCCATGGGGGACAGGGCCATTCACCCCTCCACTTT. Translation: CASSHGGQGHSPLHF.

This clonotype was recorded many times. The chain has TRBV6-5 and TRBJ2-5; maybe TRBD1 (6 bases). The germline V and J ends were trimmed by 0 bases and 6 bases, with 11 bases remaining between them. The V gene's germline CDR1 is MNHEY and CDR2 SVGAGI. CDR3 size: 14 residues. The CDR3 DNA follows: TGTGCCAGCAGTTACTCGATCCAGGGGAAGACCCAGTACTTC. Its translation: CASSYSIQGKTQYF.